Below, one T cell receptor (beta chain) is given with its context. Its antigen is unknown. The source of the sample is a study of T cell responses to AZD1222 COVID-19 vaccine. Study information: Second-dose intervals of approximately 4 or approximately 12 weeks were pooled. Broader study findings: The breadth and depth of Spike-specific TCRs increased once two AZD1222 doses had been given. Only a handful of AZD1222 recipients, more than five in all, had baseline seropositivity.

Using immunoSEQ multiplex PCR, the repertoire was profiled, and TCRdb retains in-frame clones only, with some absent. The profile covers over 110,000 clones, with about 93% appearing a single time and 4.5% to 5.5% taken by the ten largest. Trimming removed 5 bases from V and 4 bases from J; junction bases left unmatched: 13. Germline V CDR1 and CDR2: SEHNR, FQNEAQ (reference sequence). This CDR3 contains 16 residues. The receptor was derived from an adult in good health. The chain joins TRBV7-9 to TRBJ1-2; the match to TRBD1 covers 7 bases. The sequencing here drew on peripheral blood, taken on day 0 of AZD1222 vaccination. CDR3 coding DNA: TGTGCCAGCAGCCCCAGCGGCGGGGGACAGAGCTATGGCTACACCTTC. It yields the protein CASSPSGGGQSYGYTF.